What follows describes a single T cell receptor (beta chain). The antigen it binds to is not known. One base away there is no much larger clone; base qualities are not given. Receptor libraries were prepared by RT-PCR. Instrument used: Illumina HiSeq 2500. Starting from the raw public reads, TCRdb applied fastp trimming at Q25, assembled clones with MiXCR and retained in-frame beta chains. Entries that share a CDR3 protein sequence are merged under the most common genes and DNA. The sample profile shows just under 550,000 distinct CDR3 sequences; under 25% of them were found once. Approximately 2.9% of the sample is in the top ten clones. This entry is derived from a study of response to subunit inactivated influenza vaccine (dated by TCRdb to 2017 to 2018). Background on the whole study: The study used deep quantitative T cell receptor repertoire profiling to track responses to a trivalent subunit inactivated influenza vaccine. General study outcomes and caveats: The authors proposed that each seasonal influenza vaccination may bring in only a limited number of new T cells.

Trimming removed 1 base from V and 8 bases from J, leaving 15 bases between the germline ends. Measured from the cysteine to the phenylalanine, the CDR3 is 15 residues long. CDR3 DNA is the only sequence kept; it has 45 bases, read in frame from the first base. The same sample was also studied in work on T cells expressing NK-cell markers. The second paper states: TCR beta cDNA libraries were made by 5'RACE template switching that added a universal primer site and unique molecular identifiers. Three sorted T-cell subsets (CD3+CD56+NKG2C+, CD3+CD56+NKG2C- and CD3+CD56-NKG2C+) from seven to nine donors had their TCR beta-chain repertoires profiled. Among the eight sequenced donors, seven were HCMV-seropositive and one was HCMV-seronegative. To restrict sorting to alphabetaTCR-expressing T cells, an anti-gammadeltaTCR antibody was added in several experiments. In several donors, the dominant CD3+CD56+NKG2C+ clonotypes ranked among the top 10 CD8+ clonotypes, making up roughly 1.0-8% of CD8+ T cells. Those dominant clonotypes were again the most abundant among CD3+CD56-NKG2C+ cells in a few donors, at about 25-65%. It remained unclear whether the expanded NKG2C-expressing T cell clones were specific for HCMV antigens. Randomly selected healthy volunteers, three men and five women, were used as the eight sequenced donors. To determine HCMV serostatus, a commercial ELISA kit was used to detect HCMV-specific IgG in serum. Peripheral blood mononuclear cells were isolated from blood by Ficoll density gradient centrifugation. Using Miltenyi isolation kits, CD4+ and CD8+ T cells were isolated from PBMC through magnetic immunoseparation. Synthesis of cDNA was primed from the TCR beta constant segment and was followed by two consecutive PCR amplification steps. Libraries were sequenced as 2 x 150 bp reads on Illumina HiSeq 2000/2500, MiSeq or NextSeq. Reads were demultiplexed and grouped by UMI with MIGEC, and clonotypes were assembled and quantified with MiTCR. To exclude erroneous sequences, any TCR cDNA sequence not supported by at least two reads was discarded. Downstream repertoire analysis used the tcR package, and clonotypes were matched across fractions by CDR3 nucleotide sequence plus V segment. Antigen specificity was annotated against VDJdb with VDJmatch, allowing one amino acid substitution in CDR3.

Specimen: CD4+ T cells sorted from PBMCs, collected 11 to 12 days after vaccination. The clonotype was recovered from a man in his forties or fifties who received an inactivated influenza vaccine. Donor details come from another sample of the same person, matched by shared clones. Here the chain combines TRBV12-3 or TRBV12-4 and TRBJ2-1, with an unclear D gene assignment. CDR3 reads: CASSLGHRSSYEQFF. At the DNA level, the sequence is TGTGCCAGCAGTTTAGGGCATAGGAGTAGCTATGAGCAGTTCTTC.